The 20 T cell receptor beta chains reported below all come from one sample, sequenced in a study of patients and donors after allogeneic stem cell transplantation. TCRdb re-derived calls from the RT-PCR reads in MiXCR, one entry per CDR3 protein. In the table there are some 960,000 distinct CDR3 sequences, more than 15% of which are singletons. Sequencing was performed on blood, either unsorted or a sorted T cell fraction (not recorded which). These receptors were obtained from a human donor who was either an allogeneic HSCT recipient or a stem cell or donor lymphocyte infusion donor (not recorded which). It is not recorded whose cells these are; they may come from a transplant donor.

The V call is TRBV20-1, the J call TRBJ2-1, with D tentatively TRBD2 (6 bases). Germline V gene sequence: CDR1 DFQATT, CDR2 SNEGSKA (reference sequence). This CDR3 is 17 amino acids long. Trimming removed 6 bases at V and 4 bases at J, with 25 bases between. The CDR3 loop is CSAQMGSGRILYNEQFF. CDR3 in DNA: TGCAGTGCCCAAATGGGTAGCGGCCGAATCTTATACAATGAGCAGTTCTTC.

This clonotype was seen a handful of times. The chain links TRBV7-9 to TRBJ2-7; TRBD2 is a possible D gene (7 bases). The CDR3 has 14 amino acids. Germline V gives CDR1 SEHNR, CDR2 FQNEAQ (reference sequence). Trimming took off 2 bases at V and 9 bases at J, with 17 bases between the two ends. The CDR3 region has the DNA TGTGCCAGCAGCTTATCTTCGGGGGGCGCCAGGCAGTACTTC. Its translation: CASSLSSGGARQYF.

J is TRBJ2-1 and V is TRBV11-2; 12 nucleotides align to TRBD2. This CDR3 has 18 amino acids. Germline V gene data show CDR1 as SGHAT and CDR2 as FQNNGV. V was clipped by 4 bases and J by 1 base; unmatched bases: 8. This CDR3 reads CASSSGLAGPISYNEQFF. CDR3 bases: TGTGCCAGCAGCTCCGGACTAGCGGGGCCTATATCCTACAATGAGCAGTTCTTC.

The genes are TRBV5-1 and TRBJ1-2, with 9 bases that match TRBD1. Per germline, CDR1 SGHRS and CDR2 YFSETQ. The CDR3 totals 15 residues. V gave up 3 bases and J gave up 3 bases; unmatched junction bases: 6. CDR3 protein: CASSSRTGVHYGYTF. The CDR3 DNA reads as TGCGCCAGCAGCTCGCGGACAGGGGTTCACTATGGCTACACCTTC.

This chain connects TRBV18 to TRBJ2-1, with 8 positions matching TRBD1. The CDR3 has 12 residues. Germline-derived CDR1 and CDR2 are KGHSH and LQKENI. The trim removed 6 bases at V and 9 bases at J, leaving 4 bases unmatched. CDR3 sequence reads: CASSQGQGEQFF. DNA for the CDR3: TGTGCCAGCTCTCAAGGACAGGGTGAGCAGTTCTTC.

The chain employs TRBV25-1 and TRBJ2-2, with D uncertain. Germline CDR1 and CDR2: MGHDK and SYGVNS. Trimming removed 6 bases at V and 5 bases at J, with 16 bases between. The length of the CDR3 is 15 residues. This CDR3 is CASSVSPQITGELFF. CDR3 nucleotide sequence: TGTGCCAGCAGCGTTTCCCCACAAATTACCGGGGAGCTGTTTTTT.

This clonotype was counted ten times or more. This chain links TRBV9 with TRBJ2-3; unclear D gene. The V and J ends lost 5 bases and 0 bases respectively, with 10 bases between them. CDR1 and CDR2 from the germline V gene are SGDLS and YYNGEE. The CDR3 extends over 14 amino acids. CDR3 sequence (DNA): TGTGCCAGCAGTGTGGTCGGTAGCACAGATACGCAGTATTTT. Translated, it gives CASSVVGSTDTQYF.

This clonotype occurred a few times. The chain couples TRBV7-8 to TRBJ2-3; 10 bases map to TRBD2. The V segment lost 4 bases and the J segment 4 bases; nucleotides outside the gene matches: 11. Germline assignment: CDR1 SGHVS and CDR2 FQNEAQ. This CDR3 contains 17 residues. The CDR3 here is CASSSSRLAGTSDTQYF. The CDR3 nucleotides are TGTGCCAGCAGCTCCAGTAGACTAGCGGGTACTTCAGATACGCAGTATTTT. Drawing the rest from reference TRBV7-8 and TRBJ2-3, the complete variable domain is GAGVSQSPRYKVAKRGQDVALRCDPISGHVSLFWYQQALGQGPEFLTYFQNEAQLDKSGLPSDRFFAERPEGSVSTLKIQRTQQEDSAVYLCASSSSRLAGTSDTQYFGPGTRLTVL.

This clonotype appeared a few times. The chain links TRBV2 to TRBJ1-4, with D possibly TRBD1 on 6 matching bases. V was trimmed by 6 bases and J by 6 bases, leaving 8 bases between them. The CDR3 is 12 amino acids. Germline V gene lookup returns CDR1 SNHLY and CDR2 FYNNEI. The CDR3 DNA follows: TGTGCCAGCAGCCAGGGGTATGAAAAACTGTTTTTT. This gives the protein CASSQGYEKLFF.

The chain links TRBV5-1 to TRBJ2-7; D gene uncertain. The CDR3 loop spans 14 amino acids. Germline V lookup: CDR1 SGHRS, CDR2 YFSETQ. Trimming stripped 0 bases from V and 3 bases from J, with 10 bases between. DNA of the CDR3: TGCGCCAGCAGCTTGGGCCAGACACACTACGAGCAGTACTTC. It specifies CASSLGQTHYEQYF.

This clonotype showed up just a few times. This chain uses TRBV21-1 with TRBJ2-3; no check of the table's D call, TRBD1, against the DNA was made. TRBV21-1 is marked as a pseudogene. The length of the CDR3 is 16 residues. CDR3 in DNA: TGTGCCAGCAGCAAAGCAGGGACGGGGGTAACAGATACGCAGTATTTT. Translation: CASSKAGTGVTDTQYF.

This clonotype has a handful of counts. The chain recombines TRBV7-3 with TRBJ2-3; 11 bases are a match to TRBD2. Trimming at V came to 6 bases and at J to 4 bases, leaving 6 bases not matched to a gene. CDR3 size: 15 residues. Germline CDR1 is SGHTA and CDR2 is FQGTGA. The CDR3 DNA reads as TGTGCCAGCAGTACTAGCGGGGGCGCCTCAGATACGCAGTATTTT. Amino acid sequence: CASSTSGGASDTQYF.

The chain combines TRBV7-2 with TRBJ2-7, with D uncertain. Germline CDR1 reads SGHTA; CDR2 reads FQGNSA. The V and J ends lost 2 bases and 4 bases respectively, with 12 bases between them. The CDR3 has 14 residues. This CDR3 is CASSLSGPYYEQYF. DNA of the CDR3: TGTGCCAGCAGCTTATCCGGACCCTATTACGAGCAGTACTTC.

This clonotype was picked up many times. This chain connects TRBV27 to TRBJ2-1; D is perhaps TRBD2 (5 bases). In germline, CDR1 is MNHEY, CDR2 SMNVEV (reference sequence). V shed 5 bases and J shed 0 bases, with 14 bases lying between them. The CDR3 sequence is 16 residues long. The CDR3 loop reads CASSPPSGSSYNEQFF. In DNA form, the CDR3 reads TGTGCCAGCAGTCCCCCAAGCGGAAGCTCCTACAATGAGCAGTTCTTC.

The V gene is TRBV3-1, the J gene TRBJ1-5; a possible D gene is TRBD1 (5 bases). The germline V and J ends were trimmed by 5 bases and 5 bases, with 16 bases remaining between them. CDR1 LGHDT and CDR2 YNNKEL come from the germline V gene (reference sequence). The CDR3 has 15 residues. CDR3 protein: CASSFSGRNDQPQHF. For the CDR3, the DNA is TGTGCCAGCAGCTTCTCGGGACGCAATGATCAGCCCCAGCATTTT.

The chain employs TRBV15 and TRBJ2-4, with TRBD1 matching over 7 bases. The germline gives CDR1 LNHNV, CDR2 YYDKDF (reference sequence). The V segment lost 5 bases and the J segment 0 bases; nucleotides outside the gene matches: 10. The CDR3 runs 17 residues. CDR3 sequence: CATSPHLDRVAKNIQYF. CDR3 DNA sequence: TGTGCCACCAGCCCCCATTTAGACAGGGTAGCCAAAAACATTCAGTACTTC.

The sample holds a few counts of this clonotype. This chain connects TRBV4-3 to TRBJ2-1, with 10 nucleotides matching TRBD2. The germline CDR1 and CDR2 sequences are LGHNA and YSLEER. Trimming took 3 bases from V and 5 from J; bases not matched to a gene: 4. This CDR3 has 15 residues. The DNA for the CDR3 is TGCGCCAGCAGCCACGGACTAGCGGAAGACAATGAGCAGTTCTTC. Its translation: CASSHGLAEDNEQFF.

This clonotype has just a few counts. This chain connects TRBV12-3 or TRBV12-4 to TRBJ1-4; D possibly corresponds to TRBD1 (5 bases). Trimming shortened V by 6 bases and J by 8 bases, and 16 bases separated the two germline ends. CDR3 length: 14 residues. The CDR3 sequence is CASRRDIKGEKLFF. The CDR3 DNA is TGTGCCAGCAGGAGGGATATCAAGGGGGAAAAACTGTTTTTT.

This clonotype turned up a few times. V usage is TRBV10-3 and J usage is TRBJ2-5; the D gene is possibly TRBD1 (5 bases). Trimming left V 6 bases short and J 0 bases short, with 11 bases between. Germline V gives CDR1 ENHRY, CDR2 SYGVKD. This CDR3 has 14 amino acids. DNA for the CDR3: TGTGCCATCAGAAGACAGTGGTACCAAGAGACCCAGTACTTC. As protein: CAIRRQWYQETQYF.

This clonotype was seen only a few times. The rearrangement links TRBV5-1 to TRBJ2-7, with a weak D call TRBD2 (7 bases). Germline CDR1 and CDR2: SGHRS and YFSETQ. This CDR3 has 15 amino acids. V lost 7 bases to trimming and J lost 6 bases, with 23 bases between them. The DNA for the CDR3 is TGCGCCAGCTTTCCGGGCGGGGGCGGCAACGGCGAGCAGTACTTC. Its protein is CASFPGGGGNGEQYF. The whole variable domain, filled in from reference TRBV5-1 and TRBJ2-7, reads KAGVTQTPRYLIKTRGQQVTLSCSPISGHRSVSWYQQTPGQGLQFLFEYFSETQRNKGNFPGRFSGRQFSNSRSEMNVSTLELGDSALYLCASFPGGGGNGEQYFGPGTRLTVT.